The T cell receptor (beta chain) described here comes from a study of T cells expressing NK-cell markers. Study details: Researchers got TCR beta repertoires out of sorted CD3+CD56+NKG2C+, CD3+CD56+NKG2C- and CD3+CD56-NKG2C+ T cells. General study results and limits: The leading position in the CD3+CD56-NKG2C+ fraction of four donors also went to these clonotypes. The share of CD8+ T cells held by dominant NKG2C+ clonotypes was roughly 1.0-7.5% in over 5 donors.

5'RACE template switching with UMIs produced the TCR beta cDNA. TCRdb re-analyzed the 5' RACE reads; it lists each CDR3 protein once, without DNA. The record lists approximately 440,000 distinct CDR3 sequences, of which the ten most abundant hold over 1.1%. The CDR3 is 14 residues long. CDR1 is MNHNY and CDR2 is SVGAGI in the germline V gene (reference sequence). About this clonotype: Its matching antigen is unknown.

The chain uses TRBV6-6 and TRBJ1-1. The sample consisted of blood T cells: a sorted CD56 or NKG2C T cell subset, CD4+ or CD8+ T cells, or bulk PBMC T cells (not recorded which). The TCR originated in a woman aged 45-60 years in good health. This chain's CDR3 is CASSLFDPNTEAFF.